This entry is about one T cell receptor beta chain. The antigen remains unidentified. This entry belongs to a study of Ad26.COV2.S vaccination and SARS-CoV-2 variants. Germline loops: CDR1 SGHRS, CDR2 YFSETQ. V lost 5 bases and J lost 0, with 27 bases in between. The CDR3 totals 19 residues. The study, taken as a whole, reports: An underestimation of total T cell responses may have resulted from the TCR breadth and depth analyses. Measurement of non-spike TCR breadth gave similar results in vaccine and placebo recipients. Vaccinees reportedly had broad spike-specific CD8+ and CD4+ T cell responses. Spike-specific TCR breadth ran higher among vaccine recipients than placebo recipients.

The method was immunoSEQ multiplex PCR; TCRdb's version includes in-frame clones alone and lacks a portion of them. The sample records 87,000 or so clones, more than 65% being singletons. The chain carries TRBV5-1 and TRBJ2-7, with D possibly matching TRBD2 (6 bases). This clonotype was sampled from a human donor who had recovered from COVID-19. The source material was peripheral blood, sampled after recovery from COVID-19. The CDR3 reads CASSYLPLIRDLRSYEQYF. The CDR3 nucleotides are TGCGCCAGCAGTTACTTGCCATTAATCCGGGACTTGCGCTCCTACGAGCAGTACTTC.